This T cell receptor (beta chain) comes out of a study of CD8 T cells in cerebrospinal fluid in Alzheimer's disease (dated by TCRdb to the early 2020s). At the level of the whole study: The study used two single-cell methods, plate-based nested PCR sequencing and droplet-based sequencing, to evaluate clonal expansion of CSF T cells. A total of fewer than 30 samples were covered by the CSF gene-expression analysis, which included Parkinson's disease patients. This study tested whether clonally expanded T cells could be found in cerebrospinal fluid from healthy elderly individuals and from patients with neurodegenerative disease. In the droplet-based CSF analysis comparing patients with controls, there were roughly 10 healthy controls (fewer than 11,000 cells) and roughly 10 patients with MCI or Alzheimer's disease (approximately 10,000 cells). On the study overall, not on this receptor specifically: The EBV-specific clones were neither the most highly expanded clones nor enriched among patients. In pooled data, a highly expanded clone (at least 3% of TCRs) occurred in 1 of 10 healthy subjects versus 4 of 6 Alzheimer's patients. Compared with controls, patients with MCI or Alzheimer's disease had a higher percentage of their CSF TCRs made up by the single largest clone. Only samples with detectable clones went into the overall clonality comparison: some 11 healthy, 5 MCI, 5 AD, and 6 PD. Finding EBV-specific TCRs in CSF, the authors cautioned, does not establish a causal link between EBV and Alzheimer's disease.

The library was made by 10x single-cell sequencing. 10X Genomics single-cell V(D)J and 5' gene-expression libraries were used to profile CSF cells. An Illumina NextSeq550 was used to sequence the CSF single-cell TCR libraries. In the original analysis: After V(D)J reads were mapped to the vdj-GRCh38 alts ensemble 2.0.0 reference, the Cell Ranger vdj pipeline was used to analyse the reads. Cell barcodes sharing the same set of productive CDR3 nucleotide sequences were defined as clonotypes. To link clonality with transcriptional profiles, clonotype information was incorporated into Seurat v3.0 gene-expression metadata. Exclusion was applied to CSF cells with more than 1,800 genes, more than 7,500 UMIs or more than 10% mitochondrial reads. To find TCRs with known antigen specificity, CDR3-beta sequences were matched against VDJdb. Network analysis of clone sharing used the R package qgraph and included only TCRs with complete alpha and beta chains. With the reads reprocessed by TCRdb, a single entry stands for each CDR3 protein sequence and no DNA is reported. Clone size and V and J calls follow TCRdb, not the original study. The table for this sample shows about 1,400 distinct CDR3 sequences. Just under 20% of the sample goes to the ten largest clones.

From its cysteine to its phenylalanine, the CDR3 spans 14 amino acids. The record lacks a DNA sequence. According to the germline V gene, CDR1 reads MGHRA and CDR2 reads YSYEKL. All participants were free of acute infectious disease and in good physical condition. Biomarkers including neurofilament, amyloid-beta and tau were used to confirm neurodegeneration in the patients. A live/dead marker was used to sort live CSF cells for droplet-based sequencing. CSF was obtained by lumbar puncture, and immune cells were pelleted by centrifugation at 300g. Each CSF sample was checked for red blood cells, and any sample showing blood contamination was excluded. CSF cells were cryopreserved in freezing medium, frozen at -80 degrees C overnight, and then transferred to liquid nitrogen for storage. Before analysis, CSF samples were stored for less than six months. Judged by frequency, this clonotype is medium-sized (0.01 to 0.1%); no count was given. No antigen is known for it.

The rearranged chain carries TRBV4-1 and TRBJ1-1; the TCRdb call, TRBD1, lacks DNA for checking. Material for sequencing was cerebrospinal fluid. The clonotype originates from a human donor with mild cognitive impairment. The CDR3 region has the sequence CASSQMTGNTEAFF.